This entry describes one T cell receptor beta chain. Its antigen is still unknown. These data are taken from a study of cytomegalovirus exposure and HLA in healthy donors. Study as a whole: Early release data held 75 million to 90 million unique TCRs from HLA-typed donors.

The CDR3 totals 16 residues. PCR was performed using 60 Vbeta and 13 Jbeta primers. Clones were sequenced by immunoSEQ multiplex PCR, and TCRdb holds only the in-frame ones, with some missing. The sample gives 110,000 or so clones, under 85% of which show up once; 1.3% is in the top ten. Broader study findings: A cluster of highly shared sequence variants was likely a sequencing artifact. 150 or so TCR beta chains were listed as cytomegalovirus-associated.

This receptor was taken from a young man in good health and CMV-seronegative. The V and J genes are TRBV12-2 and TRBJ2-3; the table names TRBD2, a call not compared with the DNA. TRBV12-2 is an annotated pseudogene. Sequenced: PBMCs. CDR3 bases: TGTGCAAGTCCCCTACAAGCGGGGAGGAACACAGATACGCAGTATTTT. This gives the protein CASPLQAGRNTDTQYF.